The 21 T cell receptor beta chains below all came from one sample that was sequenced in a study of Graves' ophthalmopathy and Graves' hyperthyroidism. RNA transcripts were the source from which TCR beta CDR3 regions were amplified. RT-PCR with HTBI primers came first, then second-round multiplex PCR. MiXCR, applied by TCRdb to the multiplex PCR reads, yields one record per CDR3 protein. The repertoire holds 350,000 to 450,000 distinct CDR3 sequences, with more than 20% as singletons. Sequencing was carried out using peripheral blood. The receptors were sampled from a woman aged 18-30 years with stable Graves' hyperthyroidism.

This clonotype was seen repeatedly, ten times or more. This chain links TRBV12-3 or TRBV12-4 with TRBJ1-1; D may be TRBD1 (5 bases). The CDR3 extends over 14 amino acids. The V gene lost 3 bases and the J gene lost 3 bases, with 11 bases spanning the gap. In DNA form, the CDR3 reads TGTGCCAGCAGTTTGGCGGGACGGGACACTGAAGCTTTCTTT. This translates into CASSLAGRDTEAFF.

This clonotype was seen many times. The chain joins TRBV6-2 or TRBV6-3 to TRBJ2-6; D is uncertain. In germline, CDR1 is MNHEY, CDR2 SVGEGT. The CDR3 sequence is 14 residues long. V gave up 2 bases and J gave up 0 bases, with 2 bases separating them. In nucleotides, the CDR3 is TGTGCCAGCAGTTACAGCTCTGGGGCCAACGTCCTGACTTTC. Protein sequence: CASSYSSGANVLTF.

This clonotype has at least ten counts. This sequence joins TRBV6-5 and TRBJ1-1; D is unresolved. The V gene lost 4 bases and the J gene lost 4 bases, with 13 bases spanning the gap. This CDR3 has 14 amino acids. CDR1 is MNHEY and CDR2 is SVGAGI in the germline V gene. The CDR3 nucleotides are TGTGCCAGCAGTTTGGGGATCTCGGGCACTGAAGCTTTCTTT. Translating gives CASSLGISGTEAFF.

V is TRBV10-1 and J is TRBJ1-2; D perhaps matches TRBD1 (5 bases). The CDR3 is made up of 17 amino acids. Trimming took off 2 bases at V and 0 bases at J, with 16 bases between the two ends. Germline CDR1 is WNHNN and CDR2 is SYGVQD (reference sequence). This CDR3 is CASSEPQGHQTNYGYTF. The CDR3 coding sequence is TGCGCCAGCAGTGAGCCGCAGGGTCATCAAACTAACTATGGCTACACCTTC.

The rearrangement joins TRBV27 to TRBJ1-5; TRBD1 agrees at 9 bases. The trim removed 4 bases at V and 7 bases at J, leaving 5 bases unmatched. The germline V gene has CDR1 MNHEY and CDR2 SMNVEV (reference sequence). This CDR3 comprises 14 residues. CDR3: CASSSGQGIQPQHF. The CDR3 DNA reads TGTGCCAGCAGTTCCGGACAGGGGATCCAGCCCCAGCATTTT.

This clonotype was recorded at least ten times. V is TRBV12-3 or TRBV12-4 and J is TRBJ1-2, with D possibly being TRBD1 (6 bases). CDR3 length equals 13 residues. Trimming left V 3 bases short and J 6 bases short, with 11 bases between. CDR3 in amino acids: CASSFGQGNGYTF. As DNA, the CDR3 is TGTGCCAGCAGTTTCGGGCAGGGGAATGGCTACACCTTC.

Ten or more counts support this clonotype. V usage is TRBV5-1 and J usage is TRBJ1-1; a weak D match, TRBD1 (6 bases). Germline CDR1 and CDR2: SGHRS and YFSETQ. The CDR3 extends over 18 amino acids. Trimming shortened V by 4 bases and J by 0 bases, and 22 bases separated the two germline ends. The CDR3 DNA sequence: TGCGCCAGCAGCGGGGAAGAAACAGGGTTCGTTTTGAACACTGAAGCTTTCTTT. Encoded protein: CASSGEETGFVLNTEAFF.

This clonotype appeared many times. This chain connects TRBV7-8 to TRBJ2-7; TRBD1 aligns across 8 bases. This CDR3 has 17 residues. Germline CDR1 SGHVS, CDR2 FQNEAQ. The ends lost 1 base at V and 2 bases at J; junction bases unmatched: 10. The CDR3 DNA is TGTGCCAGCAGCTTAGGACGTTCGGGACAGGTAACCTACGAGCAGTACTTC. Translating gives CASSLGRSGQVTYEQYF.

A note on this clonotype: Just one base apart from a much larger clone, this may be a read error. The chain links TRBV6-4 to TRBJ1-2, with a tentative D call TRBD1 (6 bases). The CDR3 spans 12 residues. Per the germline V gene, CDR1 is MRHNA and CDR2 is SNTAGT. The CDR3 loop reads CASYTGNYGYSF. The DNA of the CDR3 is TGTGCCAGCTACACAGGGAACTATGGCTACAGCTTC.

This clonotype was observed many times. The chain carries TRBV20-1 and TRBJ1-2; perhaps TRBD1 as D (6 bases). From germline, CDR1 is DFQATT and CDR2 SNEGSKA (reference sequence). The CDR3 has 13 residues. V lost 4 bases to trimming and J lost 2 bases, with 11 bases between them. CDR3 amino acids: CSATGEFNYGYTF. The CDR3 coding sequence is TGCAGTGCTACAGGGGAGTTCAACTATGGCTACACCTTC.

The CDR3 DNA reads TGCGCCAGCAGCTTGGAGGGACTAGCGTTAGAGACCCAGTACTTC. Encoded protein: CASSLEGLALETQYF. The chain recombines TRBV5-1 with TRBJ2-5; 10 positions match TRBD2. The V gene end was trimmed by 0 bases and the J gene end by 4 bases; junction bases not matched to a gene: 3. The CDR3 runs to 15 residues. Germline V CDR1 and CDR2: SGHRS, YFSETQ.

This clonotype was found many times. The V and J genes are TRBV7-3 and TRBJ2-6, with TRBD2 as a possible D gene (6 bases). This CDR3 comprises 16 residues. Germline V CDR1 and CDR2: SGHTA, FQGTGA. The ends were cut back, 2 bases at V and 4 bases at J, with 12 bases in the middle. CDR3 sequence (DNA): TGTGCCAGCAGCTTAGGGGCGGGGTCCGGGGCCAACGTCCTGACTTTC. Its translation is CASSLGAGSGANVLTF. The full variable domain, its missing parts supplied by reference TRBV7-3 and TRBJ2-6, is GAGVSQTPSNKVTEKGKYVELRCDPISGHTALYWYRQSLGQGPEFLIYFQGTGAADDSGLPNDRFFAVRPEGSVSTLKIQRTERGDSAVYLCASSLGAGSGANVLTFGAGSRLTVL.

Many counts were recorded for this clonotype. The gene calls are TRBV12-3 or TRBV12-4 and TRBJ1-2; no reliable D call. The germline V and J ends were trimmed by 0 bases and 4 bases, with 18 bases remaining between them. The CDR3 loop spans 17 amino acids. For the CDR3, the DNA is TGTGCCAGCAGTTTAGCAAGAATGGGAGGCAGCTTCTATGGCTACACCTTC. This encodes CASSLARMGGSFYGYTF.

This clonotype occurred many times. The chain couples TRBV2 to TRBJ2-6, with D possibly being TRBD2 (6 bases). V lost 4 bases, J lost 1 base, and 8 bases lay in between. The CDR3 spans 15 residues. The germline gives CDR1 SNHLY, CDR2 FYNNEI. CDR3 region: CASSVRGSGANVLTF. CDR3 DNA: TGTGCCAGCAGTGTTCGGGGGTCTGGGGCCAACGTCCTGACTTTC.

This clonotype appeared many times. This chain links TRBV13 with TRBJ1-1; D gene unclear. V was shortened by 5 bases and J by 1 base, with 11 bases between the two germline ends. The CDR3 sequence is 14 residues long. Germline V CDR1 and CDR2: PRHDT, FYEKMQ (reference sequence). The CDR3 nucleotides are TGTGCCAGCAGCCACAAATCCTCGAACACTGAAGCTTTCTTT. Residues: CASSHKSSNTEAFF.

This clonotype was seen repeatedly, ten times or more. The V gene is TRBV6-1, the J gene TRBJ1-6; D ambiguous. Germline V CDR1 and CDR2: MNHNS, SASEGT. Trimming left V 7 bases short and J 7 bases short, with 11 bases between. The CDR3 is 13 residues long. The CDR3: CASTRAENSPLHF. CDR3 in DNA: TGTGCCAGCACTAGGGCGGAGAATTCACCCCTCCACTTT.

This clonotype has at least ten counts. The V call is TRBV27, the J call TRBJ1-6; D is unresolved. CDR1 is MNHEY, CDR2 SMNVEV, per germline (reference sequence). Trimming removed 0 bases at V and 6 bases at J, with 3 bases between. CDR3 length: 13 residues. The CDR3 coding sequence is TGTGCCAGCAGTTTATCGGCTAATTCACCCCTCCACTTT. It yields the protein CASSLSANSPLHF.

At least ten counts were recorded for this clonotype. The V and J genes are TRBV6-5 and TRBJ2-7; 7 bases line up with TRBD2. The CDR3 extends over 18 amino acids. In germline, CDR1 is MNHEY, CDR2 SVGAGI. V dropped 2 bases and J dropped 0; count of bases not matched to a gene: 13. CDR3 sequence reads: CASSYLEGYSGYSYEQYF. DNA of the CDR3: TGTGCCAGCAGTTACCTGGAGGGGTATAGCGGGTACTCCTACGAGCAGTACTTC.

As for this clonotype: Likely a read error: the CDR3 ends without its conserved phenylalanine or tryptophan. The V and J genes are TRBV2 and TRBJ1-5, with 7 bases fitting TRBD1. CDR3 length: 12 amino acids. V was pared by 11 bases and J by 2 bases, with 3 bases of the junction left unmatched. The V gene's germline CDR1 is SNHLY and CDR2 FYNNEI. Here the CDR3 reads CACTGGNQPQHL. CDR3 sequence (DNA): TGTGCCTGCACAGGGGGCAATCAGCCCCAGCATCTT.

This clonotype has a handful of counts. The chain couples TRBV5-1 to TRBJ2-7; D is unclear. Trimming pared 4 bases from V and 5 bases from J, leaving 19 bases between. CDR3 length equals 15 residues. Germline V gene data show CDR1 as SGHRS and CDR2 as YFSETQ. This chain's CDR3 is CASSKVGTALHEQYF. For the CDR3, the DNA is TGCGCCAGCAGCAAGGTAGGAACTGCTCTCCACGAGCAGTACTTC.

This clonotype has at least ten counts. The chain couples TRBV6-5 to TRBJ1-2; TRBD1 agrees at 9 bases. CDR3 size: 13 residues. The ends lost 6 bases at V and 6 bases at J; junction bases unmatched: 5. Germline V gene data show CDR1 as MNHEY and CDR2 as SVGAGI. CDR3 sequence (DNA): TGTGCCAGCAGGAGTACAGGGGGCCATGGCTACACCTTC. Protein sequence: CASRSTGGHGYTF.